In this sample, the clone carrying this T cell receptor beta chain turned up many times. Its antigen is unidentified. This sample stems from a study of CD8 T cells in ankylosing spondylitis. Study-wide results and caveats: CD8+ by phenotype, disease-linked clones were relatively rare in peripheral blood. Seven to nine highly homologous variants formed a TCR beta motif that appeared characteristic of ankylosing spondylitis blood.

This CDR3 is built from 15 residues. Germline V CDR1 and CDR2: MNHNS, SASEGT. Trimming took 6 bases from V and 4 from J; bases not matched to a gene: 9. TCRdb re-called the 5' RACE reads through MiXCR, storing one row per CDR3 protein. The profile shows some 220,000 distinct CDR3 sequences, approximately 7.3% of them singletons. The chain links TRBV6-1 to TRBJ2-3; 8 bases fit TRBD1. The TCR was taken from a male donor with ankylosing spondylitis. Sequencing used blood, either unsorted or a sorted T cell fraction (not recorded which). CDR3 sequence: CASSPTSTGADTQYF. In DNA form, the CDR3 reads TGTGCCAGCAGCCCCACCTCGACAGGGGCAGATACGCAGTATTTT.